These 8 T cell receptor beta chains came from one sample sequenced in a study of cytomegalovirus exposure and HLA in healthy donors. In the PCR, 60 Vbeta and 13 Jbeta primers were used. Data came from immunoSEQ multiplex PCR; TCRdb stores just in-frame clones and leaves some out. The sample shows fewer than 150,000 clones, more than 80% of them seen only once. The source material was PBMCs. The source is a woman aged 25-40 years in good health and CMV-seropositive.

In its sample, this clone was seen once. The chain has TRBV5-1 and TRBJ2-1; 13 positions agree with TRBD2. Looked up from germline, CDR1 is SGHRS and CDR2 is YFSETQ. There are 15 residues in the CDR3. V lost 3 bases, J lost 14 bases, and 11 bases stayed unmatched. CDR3 in amino acids: CASSWTSGSVMSKFF. The CDR3 DNA sequence: TGCGCCAGCAGCTGGACTAGCGGGAGTGTTATGAGCAAGTTCTTC.

This chain uses TRBV6-5 with TRBJ2-4; possible D gene TRBD1, 6 bases. The CDR3 is made up of 14 amino acids. The germline CDR1 and CDR2 sequences are MNHEY and SVGAGI. V was shortened by 8 bases and J by 3 bases, with 14 bases between the two germline ends. CDR3 in amino acids: CASGHRDGKNIQYF. CDR3 bases: TGTGCCAGCGGTCACAGGGACGGCAAAAACATTCAGTACTTC.

A note on this clone: Germline and junction disagree at one end, which may indicate a read error. V is TRBV7-7 and J is TRBJ2-5, with TRBD2 identical over 9 bases. The CDR3 has 13 amino acids. Germline CDR1 reads SSHAT; CDR2 reads FNYEAQ (reference sequence). The DNA for the CDR3 is TGTGCTAGCAACTCACTAGCGGGAGAGACCCAGTACTTC. Translating it yields CASNSLAGETQYF.

V is TRBV28 and J is TRBJ2-7; maybe TRBD1 (7 bases). Trimming took 4 bases from V and 5 from J, leaving 21 bases between them. Germline assignment: CDR1 MDHEN and CDR2 SYDVKM. The CDR3 extends over 16 amino acids. CDR3 loop: CASSSGGALTGNEQYF. DNA for the CDR3: TGTGCCAGCAGTTCTGGAGGGGCTTTGACAGGGAACGAGCAGTACTTC.

This chain links TRBV6-4 with TRBJ2-5, with 8 bases matching TRBD2. The DNA end is more similar to TRBJ2-7, so the J call may be wrong. Germline V lookup: CDR1 MRHNA, CDR2 SNTAGT. The CDR3 sequence is 12 residues long. The CDR3 DNA is TGTGCCAGCCGGCGGGGGGCCTACGAGCAGTACTTC. Its protein product is CASRRGAYEQYF.

The chain has TRBV6-5 and TRBJ2-1; maybe TRBD1 (6 bases). CDR1 is MNHEY, CDR2 SVGAGI, per germline. V was shortened by 5 bases and J by 3 bases, with 8 bases between the two germline ends. The CDR3 contains 13 residues. DNA for the CDR3: TGTGCCAGCAGTCAAGGGGGCTACAATGAGCAGTTCTTC. Translated, it gives CASSQGGYNEQFF.

This clone came up a few times. The V and J genes are TRBV19 and TRBJ2-1, with TRBD2 matching over 7 bases. The CDR3 length is 16 residues. The V gene end was trimmed by 5 bases and the J gene end by 8 bases; junction bases not matched to a gene: 15. Germline V CDR1 and CDR2: LNHDA, SQIVND (reference sequence). The CDR3 DNA is TGTGCCAGTAGTCCCCTGCGGGCTTCTGGGGGGGATGAGCAGTTCTTC. This translates into CASSPLRASGGDEQFF.

CDR3 residues: CASSLKLAAGDRTNEKLFF. Written as DNA, the CDR3 is TGTGCCAGCAGCTTAAAATTAGCGGCTGGGGATAGGACCAATGAAAAACTGTTTTTT. This chain uses TRBV13 with TRBJ1-4, with unresolved D. V was cut by 2 bases and J by 5 bases, with 24 bases left in between. The V gene's germline CDR1 is PRHDT and CDR2 FYEKMQ (reference sequence). CDR3 length equals 19 residues. The full variable domain, rest sourced from reference TRBV13 and TRBJ1-4, is AAGVIQSPRHLIKEKRETATLKCYPIPRHDTVYWYQQGPGQDPQFLISFYEKMQSDKGSIPDRFSAQQFSDYHSELNMSSLELGDSALYFCASSLKLAAGDRTNEKLFFGSGTQLSVL.